The clone carrying this TCR beta chain was detected a few times. Its cognate antigen is unknown. Investigators reverse transcribed all isolated RNA, so they sequenced expressed TCRB transcripts. Assay used: immunoSEQ multiplex PCR; TCRdb lists only in-frame clones, some missing. In the table there are over 700,000 clones, roughly 17% of which are singletons. These data originate in a study of beta chain features in type 1 diabetes. Study findings and constraints: A moderate, significant TCRB CDR3 shortening appeared in type 1 diabetes across four CD4+ subsets.

A single heparinised draw of roughly 100 mL on average was taken per donor. The TCR sequence derives from a woman younger than 35 in good health. Material: naive CD4+ T cells from blood.

CDR3 amino acids: CASSRRPGLDNEQFF. Here the CDR3 DNA reads TGTGCCAGCAGCCGCCGACCGGGACTAGACAATGAGCAGTTCTTC. The rearrangement uses TRBV7-6 and TRBJ2-1, with 8 bases identical to TRBD2. Trimming took 5 bases from V and 5 from J; bases not matched to a gene: 8. Germline V gene data show CDR1 as SGHVS and CDR2 as FNYEAQ. The CDR3 consists of 15 residues.